This T cell receptor (beta chain) was retrieved from a study of response to subunit inactivated influenza vaccine. TCRdb reprocessed the RT-PCR reads with MiXCR, giving one entry per CDR3 protein. This table has 710,000 or so distinct CDR3 sequences, about a sixth appearing once. This clonotype was seen a handful of times. The target antigen is unknown. CDR1 SGHVS and CDR2 FNYEAQ come from the germline V gene. The CDR3 has 16 residues. V dropped 0 bases and J dropped 1 base, with 9 bases sitting between them. The study, taken as a whole, reports: Authors suggested few new T cells are recruited by each seasonal influenza vaccination.

This receptor was obtained from a man in his fifties who received an inactivated influenza vaccine. V is TRBV7-6 and J is TRBJ2-2; D gene unclear. Sample: PBMCs from blood, taken roughly 12 days after vaccination. The CDR3: CASSLAAAQNTGELFF. The CDR3 DNA follows: TGTGCCAGCAGCTTAGCGGCAGCCCAGAACACCGGGGAGCTGTTTTTT.